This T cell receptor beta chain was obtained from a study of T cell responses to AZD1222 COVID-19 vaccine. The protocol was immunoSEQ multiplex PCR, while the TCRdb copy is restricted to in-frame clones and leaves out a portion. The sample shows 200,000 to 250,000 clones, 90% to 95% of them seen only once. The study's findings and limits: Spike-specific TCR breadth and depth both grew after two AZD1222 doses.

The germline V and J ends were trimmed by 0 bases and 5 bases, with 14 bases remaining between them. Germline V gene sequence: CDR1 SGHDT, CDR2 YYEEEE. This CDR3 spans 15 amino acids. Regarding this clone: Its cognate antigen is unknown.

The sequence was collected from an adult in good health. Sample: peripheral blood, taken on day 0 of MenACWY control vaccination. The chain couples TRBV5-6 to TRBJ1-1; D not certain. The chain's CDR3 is CASSLGGGLGTEAFF. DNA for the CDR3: TGTGCCAGCAGCTTGGGAGGAGGGCTGGGGACTGAAGCTTTCTTT.